This T cell receptor beta chain was profiled in a study of T-cell memory formation after mild COVID-19. Study-wide background: Largely donor-specific sequence clusters came from a couple of donors. Study-wide results and limits: CD8+ contracting clones occupied EMRA, while CD4+ ones occupied mainly CM and EM.

Trimming took off 3 bases at V and 6 bases at J, with 9 bases between the two ends. This CDR3 region has 13 residues. Germline assignment: CDR1 MGHDK and CDR2 SYGVNS. This clonotype was seen a few times. Its antigen is undetermined. TCR alpha and TCR beta cDNA libraries carrying sample barcodes and UMIs were produced by 5'RACE using constant-segment primers. One entry per CDR3 protein, called by TCRdb with MiXCR from the 5' RACE reads. The sample has fewer than 300,000 distinct CDR3 sequences; roughly 17% are singletons. J is TRBJ2-4 and V is TRBV25-1; D possibly matches TRBD1 or TRBD2 (5 bases each). This clonotype was sampled from a man aged 18-30 years who had mild COVID-19 (a few samples of this study predate the infection). Cell type and time point are not known. Sequencing used PBMCs or a T cell subset sorted from them (not recorded which). CDR3 nucleotides: TGTGCCAGCAGTGAGCAGGGACCAAACATTCAGTACTTC. This gives the protein CASSEQGPNIQYF. Combining the CDR3 with reference TRBV25-1 and TRBJ2-4 gives the whole variable domain EADIYQTPRYLVIGTGKKITLECSQTMGHDKMYWYQQDPGMELHLIHYSYGVNSTEKGDLSSESTVSRIRTEHFPLTLESARPSHTSQYLCASSEQGPNIQYFGAGTRLSVL.